These 12 T cell receptor beta chains share one sample of origin, sequenced in a study of shared T cell receptors in the human thymus. Produced via immunoSEQ multiplex PCR; TCRdb's table is partial and in-frame only. Here the sample spans hundreds of thousands of clones, around 82% being singletons. The sample was also reused in another study, on human thymus T cells.

The sequenced sample consisted of thymocytes. The receptors derive from a boy in the first two years of life with a congenital heart defect.

This chain joins TRBV27 and TRBJ1-2; possibly TRBD1 for D (5 bases). The V gene lost 0 bases and the J gene lost 7 bases, with 12 bases spanning the gap. The CDR3 sequence is 14 residues long. Germline-derived CDR1 and CDR2 are MNHEY and SMNVEV (reference sequence). CDR3 coding DNA: TGTGCCAGCAGTTTATCACTGGGGCGTGGTGGCTACACCTTC. Protein sequence: CASSLSLGRGGYTF.

V and J are TRBV7-9 and TRBJ2-7, with D perhaps TRBD1 (5 bases). CDR1 and CDR2 (germline): SEHNR, FQNEAQ (reference sequence). The CDR3 totals 12 residues. Between the trimmed V and J ends, which lost 5 bases and 2 bases, there was a span of 7 bases. CDR3 coding DNA: TGTGCCAGCAGCCCGGACACCTACGAGCAGTACTTC. Amino acids: CASSPDTYEQYF.

V usage is TRBV25-1 and J usage is TRBJ2-7; TRBD1 agrees at 10 bases. Looked up from germline, CDR1 is MGHDK and CDR2 is SYGVNS. V lost 2 bases to trimming and J lost 6 bases; unmatched junction nucleotides: 4. CDR3 size: 14 residues. CDR3 DNA sequence: TGTGCCAGCAGTGAAGGGAGGGACAGGGGCGAGCAGTACTTC. Translation: CASSEGRDRGEQYF.

The rearrangement uses TRBV28 and TRBJ1-1; TRBD1 matches at 8 bases. This CDR3 region has 18 residues. Germline values: CDR1 MDHEN, CDR2 SYDVKM. V gave up 6 bases and J gave up 0 bases; unmatched junction bases: 15. CDR3 sequence (DNA): TGTGCCAGCAGACCTACCCCGACAGGGGTGGCGATGAACACTGAAGCTTTCTTT. It translates to CASRPTPTGVAMNTEAFF.

The chain recombines TRBV15 with TRBJ2-3; 9 bases fit TRBD2. CDR3 size: 18 residues. J was trimmed by 3 bases and V by 0 bases; bases with no gene match: 10. The germline V gene has CDR1 LNHNV and CDR2 YYDKDF (reference sequence). CDR3 sequence reads: CATSRDPRGTSGTDTQYF. CDR3 DNA sequence: TGTGCCACCAGCAGAGATCCGCGCGGCACTAGCGGGACAGATACGCAGTATTTT.

V usage is TRBV6-5 and J usage is TRBJ1-1, with D maybe TRBD1 (5 bases). V lost 2 bases to trimming and J lost 4 bases, with 14 bases between them. The CDR3 has 15 amino acids. From germline, CDR1 is MNHEY and CDR2 SVGAGI. The CDR3 protein is CASSYPKGAGTEAFF. The CDR3 DNA reads TGTGCCAGCAGTTACCCTAAAGGGGCAGGCACTGAAGCTTTCTTT.

A word on this clone: Germline is not matched at one junction end, which may reflect a read error. The genes are TRBV7-7 and TRBJ2-5; 13 bases agree with TRBD2. The CDR3 is made up of 16 amino acids. Germline V gene sequence: CDR1 SSHAT, CDR2 FNYEAQ (reference sequence). This CDR3 is CASSPRLAGGHETQYF. The CDR3, as DNA: TGTGCTAGCAGCCCCCGACTAGCGGGAGGCCATGAGACCCAGTACTTC.

The rearrangement joins TRBV27 to TRBJ2-7, with TRBD2 matching 14 bases. CDR1 and CDR2 from the germline V gene are MNHEY and SMNVEV (reference sequence). The CDR3 extends over 17 amino acids. The V segment lost 4 bases and the J segment 4 bases; nucleotides outside the gene matches: 9. The CDR3 DNA is TGTGCCAGCAGTTCCGGGACTAGCGGGGGCAATGGTTACGAGCAGTACTTC. Translating it yields CASSSGTSGGNGYEQYF.

This clone showed up just a few times. V usage is TRBV9 and J usage is TRBJ2-3, with 11 bases lining up with TRBD2. The V gene end was trimmed by 0 bases and the J gene end by 5 bases; junction bases not matched to a gene: 5. The CDR3 covers 16 residues. In germline, CDR1 is SGDLS, CDR2 YYNGEE. The CDR3 spells CASSVVGLAGGDTQYF. DNA for the CDR3: TGTGCCAGCAGCGTAGTCGGGCTAGCGGGAGGAGATACGCAGTATTTT.

V is TRBV7-2 and J is TRBJ2-7, with 11 bases identical to TRBD2. Trimming removed 4 bases from V and 6 bases from J; junction bases left unmatched: 5. Germline V gene data show CDR1 as SGHTA and CDR2 as FQGNSA. The CDR3 runs 14 residues. The CDR3 sequence: CASSSPLAGGEQYF. Written as DNA, the CDR3 is TGTGCCAGCAGCTCCCCTCTAGCGGGAGGCGAGCAGTACTTC.

This clone was counted once. This rearrangement joins TRBV6-5 to TRBJ1-1; 7 bases fit TRBD1. With V trimmed by 5 bases and J by 1 base, 4 bases remained unmatched. The CDR3 runs 14 residues. The V gene's germline CDR1 is MNHEY and CDR2 SVGAGI. The CDR3 sequence: CASSLRDRNTEAFF. The CDR3 DNA reads TGTGCCAGCAGTCTCCGGGACAGGAACACTGAAGCTTTCTTT.

This chain connects TRBV5-1 to TRBJ1-2; 7 bases are a match to TRBD1. V shed 6 bases, J shed 0 bases, and the junction held 14 bases outside the gene matches. The V gene's germline CDR1 is SGHRS and CDR2 YFSETQ. The CDR3 extends over 17 amino acids. This CDR3 is CASKNRDSPRANYGYTF. The CDR3 DNA reads TGCGCCAGCAAGAACCGGGACAGCCCCCGGGCTAACTATGGCTACACCTTC.